What follows are 5 T cell receptor beta chains derived from one specimen sequenced in a study of cytomegalovirus exposure and HLA in healthy donors. Some clones are missing from TCRdb's copy, which holds only in-frame ones; the method was immunoSEQ multiplex PCR. The data contain roughly 95,000 clones, around 85% of them singletons. The sequencing input was PBMCs. The source of these receptors is a man between 18 and 35 years old in good health and CMV-seropositive.

The chain carries TRBV19 and TRBJ1-5; D is unclear. CDR1 LNHDA and CDR2 SQIVND come from the germline V gene (reference sequence). V lost 5 bases to trimming and J lost 4 bases, with 18 bases between them. The CDR3 has 16 residues. The CDR3 here is CASSFAGAASNQPQHF. CDR3 DNA: TGTGCCAGTAGTTTTGCCGGAGCGGCCTCAAATCAGCCCCAGCATTTT.

In DNA form, the CDR3 reads TGTGCCAGCAGTCGACCCGACGGAGCCGAGCAGTACGTC. It is translated as CASSRPDGAEQYV. J is TRBJ2-7 and V is TRBV6-6; D remains ambiguous. Trimming cost V 5 bases and J 6 bases, with 14 bases left between them. The CDR3 consists of 13 residues. The V gene's germline CDR1 is MNHNY and CDR2 SVGAGI (reference sequence).

This chain links TRBV28 with TRBJ2-4, with TRBD1 matching over 7 bases. Germline CDR1 and CDR2: MDHEN and SYDVKM. The CDR3 consists of 13 residues. The ends lost 7 bases at V and 8 bases at J; junction bases unmatched: 8. The CDR3 sequence: CASTPGQQDIQYF. CDR3 sequence (DNA): TGTGCCAGCACTCCGGGACAGCAAGACATTCAGTACTTC.

This chain uses TRBV4-1 with TRBJ2-2; weak D call: TRBD2 (5 bases). Germline V gene lookup returns CDR1 MGHRA and CDR2 YSYEKL. V lost 4 bases to trimming and J lost 2 bases, with 14 bases between them. The CDR3 covers 16 residues. The CDR3 sequence is CASSPRGGRNTGELFF. The DNA of the CDR3 is TGCGCCAGCAGCCCTCGGGGTGGGCGCAACACCGGGGAGCTGTTTTTT.

The chain couples TRBV5-6 to TRBJ1-2; D unclear. V shed 4 bases and J shed 8 bases, with 21 bases lying between them. The germline V gene encodes CDR1 SGHDT and CDR2 YYEEEE. The CDR3 is 15 residues long. The CDR3 is CASSGSIKPRVGYTF. The CDR3 DNA follows: TGTGCCAGCAGCGGGAGCATCAAGCCGAGGGTCGGCTACACCTTC. Combining the CDR3 with reference TRBV5-6 and TRBJ1-2 gives the whole variable domain DAGVTQSPTHLIKTRGQQVTLRCSPKSGHDTVSWYQQALGQGPQFIFQYYEEEERQRGNFPDRFSGHQFPNYSSELNVNALLLGDSALYLCASSGSIKPRVGYTFGSGTRLTVV.